A selection of T cell receptor beta chains follows, all from one sample in a study of regulatory T cells in long-lasting Graves disease. TCRdb re-called the multiplex PCR reads with MiXCR, one entry per CDR3 protein. The table has about half a million distinct CDR3 sequences, 9.5% to 15% seen once; the top ten hold around 10%. These same data were also listed under a study on T cells in Graves' hyperthyroidism and ophthalmopathy.

The specimen was peripheral blood mononuclear cells (PBMCs), collected at new diagnosis, from a patient treated with antithyroid drugs. The source of these receptors is a woman in her 30s with Graves disease. Both conserved end residues are part of each CDR3. The D gene is left open where the match is weak. Rows give clone size only sometimes, using once, few, many, or a class for an expanded clone.

v_gene	j_gene	abundance	d_gene	CDR3aa	CDR3nt
TRBV20-1	TRBJ2-7	many	TRBD1	CSARDRRTGRSYEQYF	TGCAGTGCTAGAGATAGGAGGACAGGTAGATCCTACGAGCAGTACTTC
TRBV27	TRBJ2-1	-	TRBD2	CASSFLAGSEQFF	TGTGCCAGCAGTTTCCTAGCGGGATCGGAGCAGTTCTTC
TRBV7-8	TRBJ2-1	many	-	CATTNEQFF	TGTGCCACTACGAATGAGCAGTTCTTC
TRBV18	TRBJ1-2	many	TRBD1	CASSPPGTGVNYGYTF	TGTGCCAGCTCACCACCCGGGACAGGGGTGAACTATGGCTACACCTTC
TRBV6-5	TRBJ1-1	many	-	CASSYLVNTEAFF	TGTGCCAGCAGTTATTTGGTGAACACTGAAGCTTTCTTT
TRBV10-3	TRBJ2-1	many	TRBD2	CAISPRTSGGSYNEQFF	TGTGCCATCAGTCCCCGGACTAGCGGGGGGTCCTACAATGAGCAGTTCTTC
TRBV5-8	TRBJ1-5	-	-	CASSPRPLGNQPQHF	TGTGCCAGCAGCCCCCGACCTTTGGGCAATCAGCCCCAGCATTTT
TRBV5-5	TRBJ2-1	few	-	CASSLLGGGMGEQFF	TGTGCCAGCAGCTTATTGGGTGGAGGTATGGGTGAGCAGTTCTTC
TRBV20-1	TRBJ1-1	few	TRBD1	CSASNNRGGTEAFF	TGCAGTGCTTCGAATAACAGGGGAGGGACTGAAGCTTTCTTT
TRBV20-1	TRBJ2-1	few	-	CSGFGDTSYNEQFF	TGCAGTGGGTTTGGGGATACCTCCTACAATGAGCAGTTCTTC
TRBV28	TRBJ1-4	many	-	CASSLWPPGSNEKLFF	TGTGCCAGCAGTTTATGGCCCCCCGGGTCTAATGAAAAACTGTTTTTT
TRBV7-3	TRBJ2-5	many	-	CASSPLGSNQETQYF	TGTGCCAGCAGCCCCCTGGGTAGTAACCAAGAGACCCAGTACTTC
TRBV12-3/TRBV12-4	TRBJ2-5	many	-	CASSFVALETQYF	TGTGCCAGCAGTTTCGTGGCTCTTGAGACCCAGTACTTC
TRBV20-1	TRBJ2-2	few	TRBD2	CSARRQGGFTGELFF	TGCAGTGCTAGAAGGCAGGGAGGGTTCACCGGGGAGCTGTTTTTT
TRBV20-1	TRBJ1-1	-	TRBD1	CSARDQQGALAEAFF	TGCAGTGCTAGAGACCAGCAGGGGGCTCTTGCTGAAGCTTTCTTT
TRBV10-3	TRBJ2-1	many	TRBD2	CAISDRDGSGRSTSGQFF	TGTGCCATCAGTGATCGAGATGGTAGCGGGAGGTCCACAAGCGGGCAGTTCTTC
TRBV20-1	TRBJ2-3	many	-	CSGNPGGPDTQYF	TGCAGTGGGAACCCCGGCGGCCCAGATACGCAGTATTTT
TRBV29-1	TRBJ2-1	-	-	CSAAMGTGISYNEQFF	TGCAGCGCCGCCATGGGAACGGGGATCTCCTACAATGAGCAGTTCTTC
TRBV5-1	TRBJ1-4	few	-	CASSWEGIRSNEKLFF	TGCGCCAGCAGCTGGGAGGGGATCCGGAGCAATGAAAAACTGTTTTTT
TRBV15	TRBJ1-1	-	-	CATESSMNTEAFF	TGTGCCACCGAATCCTCTATGAACACTGAAGCTTTCTTT
TRBV6-1	TRBJ2-7	few	TRBD1	CASKGRTRTGTGLYEQYF	TGTGCCAGCAAGGGACGGACCAGGACAGGCACTGGCCTTTACGAGCAGTACTTC
TRBV10-3	TRBJ2-3	-	-	CAISGLATDTQYF	TGTGCCATCAGTGGCCTAGCCACAGATACGCAGTATTTT
TRBV11-2	TRBJ2-1	many	-	CASTTGGPTGDEQFF	TGTGCCAGCACCACTGGAGGGCCCACCGGGGATGAGCAGTTCTTC
TRBV6-1	TRBJ1-2	few	-	CASWGNYGYTF	TGTGCCAGCTGGGGGAACTATGGCTACACCTTC
TRBV6-1	TRBJ2-1	many	TRBD2	CASRRFGTSGGPRNEQFF	TGTGCCAGCAGAAGGTTCGGGACTAGCGGGGGACCTAGGAATGAGCAGTTCTTC
TRBV19	TRBJ2-5	many	TRBD2	CASSHLPAGVETQYF	TGTGCCAGTAGTCATCTCCCAGCGGGAGTGGAGACCCAGTACTTC
TRBV6-1	TRBJ1-4	-	-	CASSATQKTNEKLFF	TGTGCCAGCAGCGCCACACAGAAAACTAATGAAAAACTGTTTTTT
TRBV19	TRBJ2-5	-	-	CASSIPPETQYF	TGTGCCAGTAGTATACCCCCAGAGACCCAGTACTTC
TRBV6-1	TRBJ2-5	-	-	CASLPGDQETQYF	TGTGCCAGCCTACCGGGGGACCAAGAGACCCAGTACTTC
TRBV2	TRBJ1-2	-	-	CASRDPPGGYTF	TGTGCCAGCAGAGACCCTCCGGGGGGCTACACCTTC
TRBV2	TRBJ2-2	many	TRBD2	CASSEQLAGTGELFF	TGTGCCAGCAGTGAGCAACTAGCGGGGACCGGGGAGCTGTTTTTT
TRBV30	TRBJ1-2	-	-	CAWNGNYGYTF	TGTGCCTGGAACGGAAACTATGGCTACACCTTC
TRBV4-2	TRBJ1-5	-	-	CASSQVPDSTRPQHF	TGTGCCAGCAGCCAAGTACCCGACAGCACTCGGCCCCAGCATTTT
TRBV11-3	TRBJ1-2	many	TRBD1	CASSHAGTGDLYGYTF	TGTGCCAGCAGCCACGCCGGGACAGGGGACCTTTATGGCTACACCTTC
TRBV7-9	TRBJ1-1	many	-	CASSRPMGIGNTEAFF	TGTGCCAGCAGCCGTCCGATGGGGATAGGGAACACTGAAGCTTTCTTT